The T cell receptor beta chain described here comes from a study of identical twins. On this clonotype itself: Its antigen remains unknown.

cDNA carried unique molecular identifiers, and a universal primer site was added by template switching. TCRdb called the 5' RACE reads again in MiXCR, with one record for every CDR3 protein. The sample has a few hundred thousand distinct CDR3 sequences; approximately 14% are singletons. Study-wide results and limits: Models underestimated TCR alpha sharing (out-of-frame) in monozygotic twins. Low generation-probability sequences were in excess among twin-shared out-of-frame alpha sequences.

The same sample was also studied in work on yellow fever vaccine responses in identical twins. That report notes: Reportedly, twins' vaccine T cell responses looked partly convergent and partly personalized.

This receptor was obtained from a woman younger than 35 in good health. Source material: CD4+ T cells sorted from blood.

DNA for the CDR3: TGTGCCAGCAGCCCGGTCCCGGGACAGGGATGGGGTGCTCGGTTAAACTACGAGCAGTACTTC. This gives the protein CASSPVPGQGWGARLNYEQYF. This chain connects TRBV21-1 to TRBJ2-7; the table's D gene call, TRBD1, was not cross checked with the DNA. TRBV21-1 is a documented pseudogene. The CDR3 extends over 21 amino acids.